This TCR beta chain was observed in a study of metastatic and nonmetastatic thyroid tumors. Overall study findings and caveats: Compared with benign nodules, malignant thyroid tumors were reported to have significantly higher TCR beta diversity in both blood and tumor.

All patients were untreated before thyroid surgery. The table lists this clone with a few counts. Its antigen is not identified. TCRdb re-called the PCR reads through MiXCR. The table lists some 20,000 clones, around 33% of them singletons. Germline-derived CDR1 and CDR2 are MNHEY and SMNVEV (reference sequence). The CDR3 is 13 residues long. V lost 3 bases to trimming and J lost 5 bases, with 10 bases between them. This receptor was identified in a female donor with papillary thyroid cancer or a benign thyroid nodule (not recorded which). Some clones in this sample may be carry-over from other donors' samples. The rearrangement links TRBV27 to TRBJ1-2; no clear D gene. The sample consisted of tumor tissue. DNA for the CDR3: TGTGCCAGCAGTTTGGGTTTGGGGTATGGCTACACCTTC. Encoded protein: CASSLGLGYGYTF.